This record concerns one T cell receptor (beta chain) sequence. Recovery among Cohort 3 donors was established by two negative PCRs, clearance, or symptom resolution. This sample is part of a study of blood T cell repertoires in COVID-19. Study-level information: Material from acute and convalescent COVID-19 was sourced from the United States, Italy and Spain.

Here immunoSEQ multiplex PCR was the method, and the copy in TCRdb shows in-frame clones only, minus some. The data contain over 350,000 clones, 80% to 90% of them singletons. The CDR3 spans 15 residues. V gave up 0 bases and J gave up 7 bases, with 13 bases separating them. Germline V gene sequence: CDR1 LGHDT, CDR2 YNNKEL (reference sequence). This clonotype was obtained from a woman aged 50 to 60 who had recovered from COVID-19. The chain recombines TRBV3-1 (or the pseudogene TRBV3-2) with TRBJ1-5; TRBD1 might be the D (6 bases). Material: PBMCs or T cells enriched from blood (not recorded which). CDR3: CASSQDQGRGQPQHF. In nucleotides, the CDR3 is TGTGCCAGCAGCCAAGATCAGGGGAGAGGCCAGCCCCAGCATTTT.